The 9 T cell receptor beta chains listed next were all sequenced from one sample in a study of T cells in Graves' hyperthyroidism and ophthalmopathy. RNA transcripts were the template for amplifying TCR beta CDR3 regions. With the HTBI primer set, the TCR CDR3 went through a first round of RT-PCR. Via MiXCR, TCRdb re-called the multiplex PCR reads, giving one row per CDR3 protein. This sample carries hundreds of thousands of distinct CDR3 sequences, 40% to 55% of them seen once, and the ten largest clones take less than 8.5%. The material sequenced was peripheral blood or thyroid tissue (not recorded which). These receptors came from an adult man with Graves' disease, either hyperthyroidism or ophthalmopathy (not recorded which).

J is TRBJ2-5 and V is TRBV10-3, with TRBD1 as a possible D gene (6 bases). Trimming cost V 0 bases and J 5 bases, with 16 bases left between them. The CDR3 extends over 16 amino acids. Germline V gene data show CDR1 as ENHRY and CDR2 as SYGVKD. This chain's CDR3 is CAISESVLGGPETQYF. The CDR3 DNA is TGTGCCATCAGTGAGTCGGTGTTAGGGGGACCCGAGACCCAGTACTTC.

This chain links TRBV12-3 or TRBV12-4 with TRBJ1-5; D remains ambiguous. There are 14 residues in the CDR3. Trimming removed 6 bases at V and 3 bases at J, with 12 bases between. CDR3 DNA: TGTGCCAGCAGCTTGGCCCGAGACAATCAGCCCCAGCATTTT. Translated: CASSLARDNQPQHF.

This clonotype was detected once. The chain links TRBV19 to TRBJ2-7, with TRBD2 matching over 11 bases. J was trimmed by 3 bases and V by 7 bases; bases with no gene match: 5. Germline loops: CDR1 LNHDA, CDR2 SQIVND (reference sequence). This CDR3 has 14 residues. The CDR3 DNA follows: TGTGCCAGTAAACCGGGACTAGCGGACTACGAGCAGTACTTC. Translating gives CASKPGLADYEQYF. The whole variable domain, remainder taken from reference TRBV19 and TRBJ2-7, is DGGITQSPKYLFRKEGQNVTLSCEQNLNHDAMYWYRQDPGQGLRLIYYSQIVNDFQKGDIAEGYSVSREKKESFPLTVTSAQKNPTAFYLCASKPGLADYEQYFGPGTRLTVT.

To note about this clonotype: One base away lies a much larger clone, so this may be a sequencing read error. No conserved phenylalanine or tryptophan ends this CDR3, so it is likely a read error. J is TRBJ1-1 and V is TRBV29-1; the D is unclear. This CDR3 contains 8 residues. Germline V gene data show CDR1 as SQVTM and CDR2 as ANQGSEA. This CDR3 is CRDSGAFL. For the CDR3, the DNA is TGCAGGGACTCTGGGGCTTTCCTT.

The chain uses TRBV15 and TRBJ2-5, with 7 bases fitting TRBD2. Germline lookup yields CDR1 LNHNV and CDR2 YYDKDF (reference sequence). CDR3 length: 16 amino acids. V was clipped by 0 bases and J by 11 bases; unmatched bases: 15. The CDR3 is CATSRDRPQTGGNQYF. Here the CDR3 DNA reads TGTGCCACCAGCAGAGATCGCCCACAGACCGGGGGGAATCAGTACTTC.

With regard to this clonotype: The conserved closing phenylalanine or tryptophan is absent in this CDR3, likely reflecting a read error. No DNA is shown, since the ends of the CDR3 on it are uncertain; the CDR3 is the one TCRdb lists. V usage is TRBV7-9 and J usage is TRBJ1-6. Ends included, the CDR3 has 8 residues. From germline, CDR1 is SEHNR and CDR2 FQNEAQ (reference sequence). The CDR3 loop is CASSSTLS.

The chain has TRBV29-1 and TRBJ2-5; D is undetermined. V lost 5 bases to trimming and J lost 5 bases, with 15 bases between them. The CDR3 is 13 amino acids. The germline CDR1 and CDR2 sequences are SQVTM and ANQGSEA. CDR3 DNA sequence: TGCAGCGTTACGGATAGGCCTGGTGAGACCCAGTACTTC. Protein sequence: CSVTDRPGETQYF.

The chain is built from TRBV15 and TRBJ1-5; D gene unclear. Germline V gene sequence: CDR1 LNHNV, CDR2 YYDKDF (reference sequence). This CDR3 spans 13 amino acids. Deletions cut 1 base from V and 6 bases from J, with 7 bases between. Here the CDR3 DNA reads TGTGCCACCAGCAGAGGGGTAGGTCAGCCCCAGCATTTT. Protein product: CATSRGVGQPQHF.

There are a few counts of this clonotype. V is TRBV7-2 and J is TRBJ2-7, with 10 bases fitting TRBD2. Germline-derived CDR1 and CDR2 are SGHTA and FQGNSA. J gave up 1 base and V 0 bases, and 0 bases lay outside the gene matches. This CDR3 has 15 residues. The CDR3 reads CASSLALAGSYEQYF. In DNA form, the CDR3 reads TGTGCCAGCAGCTTAGCACTAGCGGGGTCCTACGAGCAGTACTTC.